This TCR beta chain was identified in a study of T cell changes during pregnancy in multiple sclerosis. Here immunoSEQ multiplex PCR was the method, and the copy in TCRdb shows in-frame clones only, minus some. Of approximately 52,000 clones in the sample, roughly 85% were seen once. The CDR3 runs to 16 residues. CDR1 SNHLY and CDR2 FYNNEI come from the germline V gene. J lost 7 bases, V lost 7 bases, and 17 bases had no gene match. The chain joins TRBV2 to TRBJ1-2, with 8 bases identical to TRBD1. This TCR derives from a female donor with multiple sclerosis, enrolled in a pregnancy study. Material: CD4+ T cells from peripheral blood mononuclear cells, obtained in the second trimester of pregnancy. The CDR3 DNA follows: TGTGCCAGCATTCAGGACAGGGTAAAAGTTTGGGTTGGCTACACCTTC. Protein: CASIQDRVKVWVGYTF.